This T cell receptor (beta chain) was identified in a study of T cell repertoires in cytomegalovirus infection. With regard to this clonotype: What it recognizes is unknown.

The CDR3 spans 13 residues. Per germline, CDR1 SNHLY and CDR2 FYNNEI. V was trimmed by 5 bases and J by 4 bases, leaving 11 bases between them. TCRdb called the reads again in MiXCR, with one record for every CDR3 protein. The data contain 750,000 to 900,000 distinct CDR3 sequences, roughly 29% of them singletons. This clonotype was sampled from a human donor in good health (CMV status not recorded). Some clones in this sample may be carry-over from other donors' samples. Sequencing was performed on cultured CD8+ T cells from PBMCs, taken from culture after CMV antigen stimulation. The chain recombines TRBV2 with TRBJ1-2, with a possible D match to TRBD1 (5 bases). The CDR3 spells CASSTDRTYGYTF. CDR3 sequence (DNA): TGTGCCAGCAGTACCGACAGAACCTATGGCTACACCTTC.